This T cell receptor (beta chain) was profiled in a study of human T cells and chemical hapten exposure. Study at large: Sensitization involved placing 2% DPC onto a 2 cm by 2 cm region of upper inner arm skin. Regarding the study as a whole: With alopecia, donors may have immune responses unlike healthy people's.

The CDR3 runs 14 residues. The germline gives CDR1 MNHEY, CDR2 SVGAGI. Trimming cost V 3 bases and J 7 bases, with 15 bases left between them. TCRdb redid the calling of the RACE reads with MiXCR, one entry per CDR3 protein. The repertoire holds tens of thousands of distinct CDR3 sequences, with about a tenth as singletons. Worth noting for this clonotype: As yet, its antigen is unknown.

Noted time point: patch test 2, 6 weeks after DPC sensitization. The treatment here: therapeutic diphenylcyclopropenone sensitization with weekly scalp DPC. Ahead of applying each patch test, blood was sampled. Unfractionated whole blood yielded the extracted total RNA. This chain connects TRBV6-5 to TRBJ1-1; the D is unclear. This sample comprised whole blood, obtained in connection with sensitization to the hapten diphenylcyclopropenone (DPC). This clonotype originated in a woman between 45 and 60 years old with alopecia areata. Some clones in this sample may be carry-over from other donors' samples. The CDR3 protein is CASSYFAGPREAFF. CDR3 sequence (DNA): TGTGCCAGCAGTTATTTCGCCGGTCCCCGTGAAGCTTTCTTT.